A selection of T cell receptor beta chains follows, all from one sample in a study of T cells in Graves' hyperthyroidism and ophthalmopathy. Each CDR3 protein gets one entry after TCRdb re-called the multiplex PCR reads with MiXCR. This sample has hundreds of thousands of distinct CDR3 sequences, with around 15% found just once. Sequencing used blood. The source of these receptors is a woman aged 18-30 years with Graves' hyperthyroidism. Both conserved end residues are trimmed from each CDR3. Not every row has a clone size; where given, it reads once, few, many or a size class.

v_gene	j_gene	abundance	CDR3aa
TRBV4-1	TRBJ2-3	-	ASSQEVTSGGWDTQY
TRBV12-3/TRBV12-4	TRBJ2-1	many	ASSRTGTNEQF
TRBV6-1	TRBJ1-5	-	ASRTARAPLRAQPQH
TRBV7-9	TRBJ2-7	few	ASSGDGLAGSEQY
TRBV7-3	TRBJ2-1	-	ASSPRGGASYNEQF
TRBV25-1	TRBJ2-2	-	ASSVDVRLAGDTGELF
TRBV10-2	TRBJ2-7	-	ASSEWLDSSEQY
TRBV2	TRBJ2-1	many	ASSHEGRADSYNEQF
TRBV19	TRBJ2-2	-	ASRTRGSTGELF
TRBV7-2	TRBJ1-2	few	ASSWGGPRGEGYT
TRBV20-1	TRBJ2-7	-	SARDPQVFDEQY
TRBV19	TRBJ1-5	-	ASSLMGGGNQPQH
TRBV6-2/TRBV6-3	TRBJ2-1	-	ASSYSVLAGERQF
TRBV5-6	TRBJ1-2	many	ASSSHRGGYT
TRBV7-9	TRBJ1-2	-	ASSQSGGPT
TRBV6-1	TRBJ2-3	many	ASSLDRALDTQY
TRBV29-1	TRBJ2-5	few	SVWDSQGPPETQY
TRBV10-3	TRBJ2-1	-	ATGGTSGNEQF
TRBV5-1	TRBJ2-1	many	ASSPTSGSIHEQF
TRBV28	TRBJ2-7	many	ASSSRQGAGEQY
TRBV12-3/TRBV12-4	TRBJ1-1	many	ASSLIPGRVNTEAF
TRBV7-6	TRBJ2-7	many	ASSETGYGTTYEQY
TRBV7-9	TRBJ2-5	-	ASTSQASGSWEQETQY
TRBV6-6	TRBJ1-5	many	ASSYSAAHSNQPQH
TRBV20-1	TRBJ2-5	many	SAPISSGRSGETQY
TRBV27	TRBJ2-5	few	ASRGFDAGVFETQY
TRBV6-1	TRBJ2-6	few	ASEEGNSGANVLT
TRBV28	TRBJ1-2	many	ASSSPSGAYGYT
TRBV4-1	TRBJ2-4	many	ASSRGLAGGLAKNIQY
TRBV28	TRBJ1-2	many	ASSTLISDADGYT
TRBV7-2	TRBJ1-1	many	ASSLGTEVNTEAF
TRBV20-1	TRBJ2-7	few	SARANPGQGLSYEQY
TRBV11-2	TRBJ2-5	many	ASSLVAGRRGTQY
TRBV7-9	TRBJ2-3	-	ASSDLGQTTDTQY
TRBV15	TRBJ1-4	few	ATSERGNEKLF
TRBV20-1	TRBJ1-4	-	SAREREREKLF
TRBV30	TRBJ2-7	many	AWSGTGHIEQY
TRBV5-6	TRBJ1-1	many	ASSLWTAPGGEAF
TRBV4-1	TRBJ2-7	many	ASSIVLAGIYEQY
TRBV7-9	TRBJ1-1	few	ASSLMGTANTEAF